This T cell receptor (beta chain) is drawn from a study of T cells in Graves' hyperthyroidism and ophthalmopathy. Study in general: Peripheral blood collection took place at initial diagnosis, before any treatment.

Only a few counts were recorded for this clonotype. A much larger clone differs from this one at a single base, so this may be a read error. Under 3 months was the duration of disease in ophthalmopathy patients, who also had a Clinical Activity Score of at least 3 and a NOSPECS grade of at least 4. Uncontrolled infection, other autoimmune disease, pregnancy or lactation disqualified patients from enrolment. The diagnoses drew upon clinical symptoms, serum thyroxine and TRAb, thyroid ultrasound and orbital computed tomography. The CDR3 length is 14 residues. Germline CDR1 and CDR2: SGHAT and FQNNGV. V lost 0 bases, J lost 5 bases, and 11 bases lay in between. Researchers took RNA transcripts and amplified the TCR beta CDR3 regions from them. Primed by the HTBI set, a first-round RT-PCR was run on the TCR CDR3. TCRdb recomputed calls from the multiplex PCR reads with MiXCR, one row per CDR3 protein. The sample includes 400,000 or so distinct CDR3 sequences, around 15% of them seen just once.

The chain couples TRBV11-2 to TRBJ2-7, with D perhaps being TRBD1 or TRBD2 (5 bases each). The sequenced sample was blood. The receptor's source is a woman in her sixties with Graves' ophthalmopathy. The CDR3 sequence: CASSLDFQGDEQYF. The CDR3 bases are TGTGCCAGCAGCTTAGACTTTCAGGGAGACGAGCAGTACTTC. Full variable domain (rest looked up from reference TRBV11-2 and TRBJ2-7): EAGVAQSPRYKIIEKRQSVAFWCNPISGHATLYWYQQILGQGPKLLIQFQNNGVVDDSQLPKDRFSAERLKGVDSTLKIQPAKLEDSAVYLCASSLDFQGDEQYFGPGTRLTVT.